This record covers a single T cell receptor beta chain. These data belong to a study of blood T cell repertoires in COVID-19. Looking at the study overall: Samples taken during acute and convalescent COVID-19 were collected in the United States, Italy and Spain. Sources were T cells, B-cell-depleted T cells, or PBMCs; the material itself was cDNA or gDNA.

Germline loops: CDR1 SNHLY, CDR2 FYNNEI. The CDR3 is made up of 14 amino acids. V shed 6 bases and J shed 4 bases, with 13 bases lying between them. Authors' analysis steps: Quantification of nucleated cells was approximated via reference gene primer amplification. Sequencing used immunoSEQ multiplex PCR; TCRdb keeps in-frame clones, though not all of them. D and trimming were read from the DNA, whereas the V and J calls and clone size are those reported in that table. The sample has 40,000 or so clones, 73% seen once. The rearrangement uses TRBV2 and TRBJ1-3, with D perhaps matching TRBD1 (6 bases). Sequenced sample: peripheral blood. This TCR was sampled from a man aged 80 or over with acute or convalescent COVID-19. The CDR3 protein is CASSRFGQGNTIYF. The CDR3 DNA sequence: TGTGCCAGCAGCCGATTTGGACAGGGAAACACCATATATTTT. The whole variable domain, filled in from reference TRBV2 and TRBJ1-3, reads EPEVTQTPSHQVTQMGQEVILRCVPISNHLYFYWYRQILGQKVEFLVSFYNNEISEKSEIFDDQFSVERPDGSNFTLKIRSTKLEDSAMYFCASSRFGQGNTIYFGEGSWLTVV.